What follows are 24 T cell receptor beta chains derived from one specimen sequenced in a study of shared clonotypes between healthy human individuals. As defined, naive CD8 cells were CD45RO-negative and positively selected for CCR7, with terminally differentiated effector memory CD45RA+ cells excluded. Data came from immunoSEQ multiplex PCR; TCRdb stores just in-frame clones and leaves some out. The sample lists 1.5 million to 2.5 million clones; roughly 94% were seen once. The sequencing sample was made of naive CD8+ T cells sorted from blood. These TCRs come from a man between 18 and 35 years old in good health.

V is TRBV9 and J is TRBJ2-3; unclear D gene. Germline CDR1 reads SGDLS; CDR2 reads YYNGEE. Trimming took off 0 bases at V and 4 bases at J, with 9 bases between the two ends. The CDR3 runs 14 residues. The CDR3 is CASSVGVDPDTQYF. Written as DNA, the CDR3 is TGTGCCAGCAGCGTAGGAGTGGACCCAGATACGCAGTATTTT.

V usage is TRBV28 and J usage is TRBJ2-3; D may be TRBD2 (6 bases). The CDR3 is made up of 14 amino acids. In germline, CDR1 is MDHEN, CDR2 SYDVKM. V was clipped by 5 bases and J by 4 bases, with 13 bases between them. CDR3 protein: CASSATLASDTQYF. In DNA form, the CDR3 reads TGTGCCAGCAGTGCCACCCTAGCGTCAGATACGCAGTATTTT.

The chain carries TRBV11-2 and TRBJ2-1, with D unclear. The CDR3 sequence is 14 residues long. CDR1 is SGHAT, CDR2 FQNNGV, per germline. Trimming removed 1 base at V and 4 bases at J, with 8 bases between. This CDR3 is CASSLGAGYNEQFF. CDR3 in DNA: TGTGCCAGCAGCTTAGGTGCCGGATACAATGAGCAGTTCTTC.

The table lists this clone with a few counts. This specimen includes other DNA sequences encoding the same CDR3. The J gene is TRBJ2-2, the V gene TRBV13; D is ambiguous. The CDR3 length is 11 residues. Trimming cost V 1 base and J 7 bases, with 1 base left between them. Per germline, CDR1 PRHDT and CDR2 FYEKMQ (reference sequence). In nucleotides, the CDR3 is TGTGCCAGCAGCTTAGACGGGGAGCTGTTTTTT. Translating it yields CASSLDGELFF.

This clone was observed once. The chain links TRBV27 to TRBJ2-7; a possible D gene is TRBD2 (6 bases). Per the germline V gene, CDR1 is MNHEY and CDR2 is SMNVEV (reference sequence). The CDR3 length is 15 residues. Trimming cost V 2 bases and J 6 bases, with 17 bases left between them. The chain's CDR3 is CASSLVGTGPGEQYF. The CDR3 nucleotides are TGTGCCAGCAGTTTAGTTGGGACTGGACCTGGCGAGCAGTACTTC.

The chain is built from TRBV9 and TRBJ1-2; D ambiguous. The CDR3 has 15 amino acids. Between the trimmed V and J ends, which lost 0 bases and 0 bases, there was a span of 9 bases. The germline gives CDR1 SGDLS, CDR2 YYNGEE. The CDR3 DNA reads as TGTGCCAGCAGCGTAGCGTCAGACACTAACTATGGCTACACCTTC. Translation gives CASSVASDTNYGYTF.

The chain is built from TRBV5-6 and TRBJ2-1; 7 bases map to TRBD1. CDR3 length: 15 amino acids. Per germline, CDR1 SGHDT and CDR2 YYEEEE. The trim removed 2 bases at V and 4 bases at J, leaving 6 bases unmatched. The CDR3 nucleotides are TGTGCCAGCAGCTTCGGGACAGACGCTTACAATGAGCAGTTCTTC. It translates to CASSFGTDAYNEQFF.

The CDR3 loop reads CASSPLTVAGVVRDTQYF. The CDR3 DNA reads as TGTGCCAGCAGTCCTTTGACGGTAGCGGGAGTAGTTAGAGATACGCAGTATTTT. V and J are TRBV27 and TRBJ2-3; 9 bases line up with TRBD2. This CDR3 region has 18 residues. Looked up from germline, CDR1 is MNHEY and CDR2 is SMNVEV (reference sequence). V shed 5 bases, J shed 5 bases, and the junction held 17 bases outside the gene matches.

This rearrangement joins TRBV5-6 to TRBJ2-5; 8 bases fit TRBD2. Germline CDR1 is SGHDT and CDR2 is YYEEEE. V shed 0 bases, J shed 5 bases, and the junction held 6 bases outside the gene matches. The CDR3 runs to 15 residues. The CDR3 is CASSLGLAGRETQYF. CDR3 DNA: TGTGCCAGCAGCTTGGGGCTAGCGGGTCGGGAGACCCAGTACTTC.

This clone turned up a few times. Within the sample, other DNA sequences also encode this same CDR3. The chain joins TRBV5-6 to TRBJ1-5, with D uncertain. Germline-derived CDR1 and CDR2 are SGHDT and YYEEEE. Trimming took off 0 bases at V and 4 bases at J, with 8 bases between the two ends. The CDR3 totals 14 residues. The CDR3: CASSLAGGNQPQHF. The DNA for the CDR3 is TGTGCCAGCAGCTTGGCGGGTGGGAATCAGCCCCAGCATTTT.

The chain couples TRBV19 to TRBJ1-5; D is ambiguous. The V end lost 7 bases, the J end lost 11 bases, and 15 bases lay between the germline ends. The CDR3 runs to 12 residues. From germline, CDR1 is LNHDA and CDR2 SQIVND (reference sequence). The CDR3 DNA is TGTGCCAGTACCGGGGATGTTGTGACCCAGCATTTT. Amino acids: CASTGDVVTQHF.

The chain links TRBV5-4 to TRBJ2-7; TRBD1 aligns across 7 bases. Germline trimming cut 4 bases from V and 0 bases from J; bases unmatched to any gene: 4. The CDR3 covers 14 residues. Germline CDR1 SGHNT, CDR2 YYREEE (reference sequence). For the CDR3, the DNA is TGTGCCAGCAGCCCGGGGACAGCCTCCTACGAGCAGTACTTC. Amino acids: CASSPGTASYEQYF.

This clone was picked up one time. The chain uses TRBV28 and TRBJ2-5, with 8 bases aligning to TRBD1. The CDR3 is made up of 16 amino acids. CDR1 and CDR2 (germline): MDHEN, SYDVKM. V was pared by 4 bases and J by 1 base, with 8 bases of the junction left unmatched. The CDR3 loop reads CASSYPTGEGQETQYF. CDR3 coding DNA: TGTGCCAGCAGTTACCCGACAGGGGAAGGCCAAGAGACCCAGTACTTC.

The chain links TRBV28 to TRBJ1-5; a weak D match, TRBD1 (5 bases). The CDR3 totals 12 residues. Germline V gene sequence: CDR1 MDHEN, CDR2 SYDVKM. The CDR3 DNA reads TGTGCTACCCTCGGGGGGAACTGGCCCCAGCATTTT. The encoded protein is CATLGGNWPQHF.

The J gene is TRBJ2-3, the V gene TRBV5-1; 9 nucleotides agree with TRBD1. The germline V gene encodes CDR1 SGHRS and CDR2 YFSETQ. V gave up 3 bases and J gave up 2 bases; unmatched junction bases: 10. The CDR3 consists of 17 residues. CDR3 sequence reads: CASSSRVTGGLTDTQYF. The CDR3 nucleotides read TGCGCCAGCAGCTCCCGCGTGACAGGGGGTCTCACAGATACGCAGTATTTT.

This chain links TRBV5-4 with TRBJ2-7, with a weak D call TRBD1 (6 bases). CDR3 length: 13 amino acids. Germline V gene sequence: CDR1 SGHNT, CDR2 YYREEE (reference sequence). The germline V and J ends were trimmed by 4 bases and 7 bases, with 15 bases remaining between them. The CDR3 DNA follows: TGTGCCAGCAGCCTGGGGGACACACGGGAGCAGTACTTC. The encoded protein is CASSLGDTREQYF.

The chain links TRBV9 to TRBJ2-2; no clear D gene. The V end lost 0 bases, the J end lost 0 bases, and 6 bases lay between the germline ends. The CDR3 loop spans 15 amino acids. CDR1 and CDR2 from the germline V gene are SGDLS and YYNGEE. CDR3 DNA sequence: TGTGCCAGCAGCGTAGTCAGAACGAACACCGGGGAGCTGTTTTTT. Translation gives CASSVVRTNTGELFF.

The J gene is TRBJ1-5, the V gene TRBV7-6; D perhaps matches TRBD1 (5 bases). This CDR3 is 16 amino acids long. Germline loops: CDR1 SGHVS, CDR2 FNYEAQ. Trimming left V 5 bases short and J 3 bases short, with 17 bases between. In DNA form, the CDR3 reads TGTGCCAGCAGCCAACGGACACGTTCGAACAATCAGCCCCAGCATTTT. Amino acids: CASSQRTRSNNQPQHF.

This chain links TRBV5-8 with TRBJ2-1; D is perhaps TRBD2 (6 bases). This CDR3 has 15 amino acids. Germline values: CDR1 SGHTS, CDR2 YDEGEE. Trimming took off 4 bases at V and 1 base at J, with 12 bases between the two ends. The CDR3 sequence: CASSPIAESYNEQFF. The CDR3, as DNA: TGTGCCAGCAGCCCTATAGCGGAATCCTACAATGAGCAGTTCTTC. Filled out from reference TRBV5-8 and TRBJ2-1, the complete variable domain reads EAGVTQSPTHLIKTRGQQATLRCSPISGHTSVYWYQQALGLGLQFLLWYDEGEERNRGNFPPRFSGRQFPNYSSELNVNALELEDSALYLCASSPIAESYNEQFFGPGTRLTVL.

The chain couples TRBV6-5 to TRBJ2-1; tentative D call: TRBD2 (6 bases). Germline V lookup: CDR1 MNHEY, CDR2 SVGAGI. V lost 0 bases, J lost 9 bases, and 15 bases lay in between. The CDR3 sequence is 15 residues long. This CDR3 is CASSYSEPGGIEQFF. CDR3 bases: TGTGCCAGCAGTTACTCCGAGCCCGGGGGTATTGAGCAGTTCTTC.

V usage is TRBV5-6 and J usage is TRBJ2-1, with D hard to call. Trimming shortened V by 4 bases and J by 6 bases, and 11 bases separated the two germline ends. CDR1 and CDR2 (germline): SGHDT, YYEEEE. The CDR3 totals 13 residues. In nucleotides, the CDR3 is TGTGCCAGCAGCCACCACTTAAGCAATGAGCAGTTCTTC. It is translated as CASSHHLSNEQFF.

The rearrangement uses TRBV30 and TRBJ1-1; the D is unclear. V was shortened by 4 bases and J by 6 bases, with 12 bases between the two germline ends. Germline CDR1 and CDR2: GTSNPN and SVGIG (reference sequence). This CDR3 is built from 12 residues. CDR3 protein: CAWTAGFPEAFF. The CDR3 DNA follows: TGTGCCTGGACGGCGGGGTTCCCTGAAGCTTTCTTT.

J is TRBJ2-7 and V is TRBV10-1, with D possibly TRBD2 on 6 matching bases. This CDR3 is built from 15 residues. Trimming took off 3 bases at V and 8 bases at J, with 20 bases between the two ends. Germline V gene lookup returns CDR1 WNHNN and CDR2 SYGVQD (reference sequence). CDR3 in DNA: TGCGCCAGCAGTGACCAACTGGAGGGTTGGTCGAAGCAGTACTTC. Translated, it gives CASSDQLEGWSKQYF.

To note about this clone: Other DNA sequences within the sample encode an identical CDR3. The gene calls are TRBV28 and TRBJ2-2, with a weak D call TRBD2 (6 bases). Germline CDR1 MDHEN, CDR2 SYDVKM. The ends were cut back, 1 base at V and 7 bases at J, with 7 bases in the middle. The CDR3 is made up of 13 amino acids. The CDR3 protein is CASSLSGGGELFF. The CDR3 DNA reads as TGTGCCAGCAGTTTATCCGGGGGCGGGGAGCTGTTTTTT.